The entry that follows covers one T cell receptor (beta chain) sequence. Its target is unknown. MiXCR, run by TCRdb on the reads, gives a single entry per CDR3 protein. Seen here are roughly 990,000 distinct CDR3 sequences, around 30% observed once, and the top ten hold 11% to 15%. The germline CDR1 and CDR2 sequences are LNHDA and SQIVND (reference sequence). CDR3 length: 17 amino acids. The junction had 11 bases not matched to a gene; V was cut back by 3 bases and J by 0 bases. The record originates from a study of T cell repertoires in cytomegalovirus infection. The sequencing used cultured CD8+ T cells from PBMCs, collected from culture after CMV antigen stimulation. The clonotype was recovered from a human donor in good health (CMV status not recorded). Some clones in this sample may be carry-over from other donors' samples. V gene TRBV19 combines with J gene TRBJ2-7; 7 bases line up with TRBD2. The CDR3: CASSIALSGAFSYEQYF. DNA of the CDR3: TGTGCCAGTAGTATTGCCTTAAGCGGGGCCTTCTCCTACGAGCAGTACTTC.